A selection of T cell receptor beta chains follows, all from one sample in a study of regulatory dendritic cells for organ transplantation. Profiled with immunoSEQ multiplex PCR; TCRdb holds only in-frame clones, not every one. The data contain fewer than 40,000 clones, 80% to 95% of them singletons. Sequencing was done on a sample of naive CD8+ T cells from blood. Receptor source: a human donor in good health. Both conserved end residues are part of each CDR3. A D gene is named only where the DNA matches it firmly. Clone size is stated in some rows and not others, as once, few, many or a class when expanded.

j_call clone_size v_call d_call cdr3_aa cdr3_nt
TRBJ2-1 . TRBV14 . CASSQIAGGLLLEQFF TGTGCCAGCAGCCAAATCGCCGGTGGGCTGTTACTTGAGCAGTTCTTC
TRBJ2-5 once TRBV6-4 TRBD1 CASSEGTGGLETQYF TGTGCCAGCAGCGAGGGGACAGGGGGTTTGGAGACCCAGTACTTC
TRBJ1-5 once TRBV28 TRBD1 CASSLTGNNQPQHF TGTGCCAGCAGTCTGACAGGGAACAATCAGCCCCAGCATTTT
TRBJ2-2 . TRBV9 TRBD2 CASSLLGLVGTGELFF TGTGCCAGCAGCTTACTCGGACTAGTGGGGACCGGGGAGCTGTTTTTT
TRBJ1-1 . TRBV7-6 . CASSLSGNTEAFF TGTGCCAGCAGTCTCTCGGGGAACACTGAAGCTTTCTTT
TRBJ2-3 . TRBV7-2 . CASSLPGGTSTDTQYF TGTGCCAGCAGCTTACCTGGCGGGACTAGCACAGATACGCAGTATTTT
TRBJ2-1 once TRBV4-3 . CASSVFSGRSDEQFF TGCGCCAGCAGCGTTTTTTCGGGGAGGTCGGATGAGCAGTTCTTC
TRBJ1-1 . TRBV28 . CASGDSLSNTEAFF TGTGCCAGCGGAGACAGCCTTTCGAACACTGAAGCTTTCTTT
TRBJ1-5 . TRBV7-8 . CASSLRDSNQPQHF TGTGCCAGCAGCTTGAGGGACAGCAATCAGCCCCAGCATTTT
TRBJ1-2 . TRBV7-9 . CASSPPVGRGVRGYTF TGTGCCAGCAGCCCTCCTGTGGGCAGGGGAGTACGCGGCTACACCTTC
TRBJ2-7 . TRBV19 TRBD2 CASRGLAEYEQYF TGTGCCAGTAGGGGACTAGCGGAGTACGAGCAGTACTTC
TRBJ1-3 . TRBV9 . CASSETGSGNTIYF TGTGCCAGCAGCGAAACAGGGTCGGGAAACACCATATATTTT
TRBJ2-7 . TRBV11-2 TRBD1 CASSIWDSSYEQYF TGTGCCAGCAGCATCTGGGACAGCTCCTACGAGCAGTACTTC
TRBJ2-1 . TRBV7-2 . CASSLGGREYNEQFF TGTGCCAGCAGCTTAGGAGGACGTGAGTACAATGAGCAGTTCTTC
TRBJ2-2 . TRBV30 . CGRGANTGELFF TGTGGGAGGGGGGCGAACACCGGGGAGCTGTTTTTT
TRBJ2-5 . TRBV9 . CASTQERETQYF TGTGCCAGCACTCAAGAGCGGGAGACCCAGTACTTC
TRBJ2-3 . TRBV27 . CASSLSRGVLYF TGTGCCAGCAGTTTATCGCGGGGAGTACTGTATTTT
TRBJ2-7 . TRBV2 . CASSVSVPAYEQYF TGTGCCAGCAGTGTCTCTGTTCCCGCGTACGAGCAGTACTTC
TRBJ2-2 . TRBV9 . CASSVGGGLTNTGELFF TGTGCCAGCAGCGTAGGTGGGGGGCTTACGAACACCGGGGAGCTGTTTTTT
TRBJ1-2 . TRBV7-2 . CASSFLRPGQDGLYGYTF TGTGCCAGCAGCTTCCTCCGTCCGGGTCAAGACGGTCTCTATGGCTACACCTTC
TRBJ1-1 . TRBV4-3 TRBD1 CASSQVGGFAEAFF TGCGCCAGCAGCCAAGTAGGGGGCTTCGCTGAAGCTTTCTTT
TRBJ2-7 . TRBV29-1 . CSILWGTYEQYF TGCAGCATCCTTTGGGGGACCTACGAGCAGTACTTC
TRBJ1-4 . TRBV7-9 . CASSLEDVLRGKLFF TGTGCCAGCAGCTTAGAAGATGTGCTTAGGGGAAAACTGTTTTTT
TRBJ2-2 . TRBV9 . CASSVVWGTGELFF TGTGCCAGCAGCGTAGTATGGGGGACCGGGGAGCTGTTTTTT
TRBJ1-1 . TRBV19 . CASSMAGGVTEAFF TGTGCCAGTAGTATGGCTGGGGGCGTCACTGAAGCTTTCTTT
TRBJ1-1 once TRBV5-5 . CASSLGGGTEAFF TGTGCCAGCAGCTTGGGGGGCGGCACTGAAGCTTTCTTT
TRBJ1-1 few TRBV21-1 . CASSKAHGSLAFF TGTGCCAGCAGCAAAGCGCACGGCAGTTTAGCTTTCTTT
TRBJ1-2 . TRBV9 . CASSVTGGGGYTF TGTGCCAGCAGCGTAACCGGGGGGGGTGGCTACACCTTC
TRBJ1-1 . TRBV15 . CATSRDPDRQNTEAFF TGTGCCACCAGCAGAGATCCGGACAGACAGAACACTGAAGCTTTCTTT
TRBJ1-1 once TRBV5-1 . CASSLRREHTEAFF TGCGCCAGCAGCTTGCGACGGGAGCACACTGAAGCTTTCTTT
TRBJ1-5 . TRBV18 . CASSPSLDRGGNQPQHF TGTGCCAGCTCACCCTCTCTAGACAGAGGGGGCAATCAGCCCCAGCATTTT
TRBJ2-1 . TRBV2 . CASKSGTSYNEQFF TGTGCCAGCAAGTCGGGGACCTCCTACAATGAGCAGTTCTTC
TRBJ2-7 . TRBV25-1 TRBD2 CASTRGGAYEQYF TGTGCCAGCACCCGGGGGGGGGCGTACGAGCAGTACTTC
TRBJ1-1 . TRBV5-4 . CASSLALRGRVAEAFF TGTGCCAGCAGCTTGGCTCTACGGGGGCGCGTGGCTGAAGCTTTCTTT
TRBJ1-1 . TRBV6-6 TRBD1 CASSYFGTDFTEAFF TGTGCCAGCAGTTACTTTGGGACAGATTTCACTGAAGCTTTCTTT
TRBJ1-1 . TRBV28 . CASSFVWQGSPRNTEAFF TGTGCCAGCAGTTTCGTATGGCAGGGGTCCCCACGGAACACTGAAGCTTTCTTT
TRBJ1-2 few TRBV4-3 TRBD1 CASSQGQGPYGYTF TGCGCCAGCAGCCAAGGACAGGGACCTTATGGCTACACCTTC
TRBJ2-2 . TRBV7-9 . CASSDRPSGELFF TGTGCCAGCAGCGACCGCCCGTCCGGGGAGCTGTTTTTT
TRBJ2-5 . TRBV4-3 . CASSQAWRGSQETQYF TGCGCCAGCAGCCAAGCCTGGCGGGGTTCTCAAGAGACCCAGTACTTC
TRBJ2-1 . TRBV4-3 . CASSQGTGPTYNEQFF TGCGCCAGCAGCCAAGGCACCGGACCAACCTACAATGAGCAGTTCTTC
TRBJ2-1 . TRBV10-3 . CAISERGGYNEQFF TGTGCCATCAGTGAGCGCGGTGGCTACAATGAGCAGTTCTTC
TRBJ2-7 . TRBV9 . CASSVGSRTYEQYF TGTGCCAGCAGCGTAGGTTCGCGGACCTACGAGCAGTACTTC
TRBJ2-1 . TRBV9 . CASSGREQFF TGTGCCAGCAGCGGGCGTGAGCAGTTCTTC
TRBJ1-4 . TRBV9 . CASSEGHATNEKLFF TGTGCCAGCAGCGAGGGACATGCAACTAATGAAAAACTGTTTTTT
TRBJ1-4 . TRBV19 . CASSILGRTNEKLFF TGTGCCAGTAGTATTCTGGGGAGGACTAATGAAAAACTGTTTTTT
TRBJ2-1 . TRBV4-1 . CASSYESSYNEQFF TGCGCCAGTTCCTATGAGAGCTCCTACAATGAGCAGTTCTTC
TRBJ2-1 . TRBV5-4 . CASSFWLAEQFF TGTGCCAGCAGCTTTTGGCTAGCGGAGCAGTTCTTC
TRBJ2-1 . TRBV27 TRBD2 CASSSAAREGLINRNEQFF TGTGCCAGCAGTTCGGCCGCGCGGGAGGGCCTGATTAACCGCAATGAGCAGTTCTTC
TRBJ2-7 . TRBV6-5 . CASSYEGNYEQYF TGTGCCAGCAGTTACGAGGGGAACTACGAGCAGTACTTC
TRBJ2-1 . TRBV5-6 TRBD1 CASSLGTGGAYNEQFF TGTGCCAGCAGCTTGGGGACAGGGGGGGCCTACAATGAGCAGTTCTTC